The clone carrying this T cell receptor (beta chain) has a count of ten or more. Its matching antigen is unknown. Deletions cut 2 bases from V and 6 bases from J, with 14 bases between. The length of the CDR3 is 14 residues. Germline CDR1 reads MGHRA; CDR2 reads YSYEKL. Clinical symptoms, serum thyroxine, TRAb, thyroid ultrasound and orbital computed tomography informed diagnoses. The source of the sample is a study of T cells in Graves' hyperthyroidism and ophthalmopathy. Whole-study results and caveats: Expanded thyroid clonotypes (above 0.001) were mostly also found in blood. Before onset, ophthalmopathy was predicted by the model a median roughly six months earlier.

Amplified TCR beta CDR3 regions came from RNA transcripts. The HTBI primer set drove a first-round RT-PCR of the TCR CDR3. TCRdb re-derived calls from the multiplex PCR reads in MiXCR, one entry per CDR3 protein. The sample records a few hundred thousand distinct CDR3 sequences, 46% being singletons. The receptor's source is a woman younger than 35 with Graves' hyperthyroidism. Input material: peripheral blood or thyroid tissue (not recorded which). V usage is TRBV4-1 and J usage is TRBJ2-7; D unclear. In DNA form, the CDR3 reads TGCGCCAGCAGCCAATCCCTGGCGAGCCGCGAGCAGTACTTC. Translated: CASSQSLASREQYF.